This record looks at one T cell receptor beta chain sequence and its context. Antigen specificity is unknown. Trimming shortened V by 0 bases and J by 12 bases, and 15 bases separated the two germline ends. The V gene's germline CDR1 is LNHDA and CDR2 SQIVND (reference sequence). CDR3 length equals 14 residues. Using immunoSEQ multiplex PCR, the repertoire was profiled, and TCRdb retains in-frame clones only, with some absent. The sample holds around 2.5 million clones, more than 85% seen once. The data stem from a study of shared clonotypes between healthy human individuals. Whole-study results and caveats: Naive subsets generally exceeded memory subsets in estimated richness.

This clonotype originated in a young man in good health. Some clones in this sample may be carry-over from other donors' samples. The source material was naive CD4+ T cells from PBMCs. This sample's subset: CD45RA+ positively selected. This chain joins TRBV19 and TRBJ1-5; TRBD1 is a possible D gene (5 bases). CDR3 nucleotides: TGTGCCAGTAGTATAGAGACGCAAGACAGTCACCAGCATTTT. It encodes CASSIETQDSHQHF.